This T cell receptor (beta chain) appears in the sequencing data of a study of a mutant IDH1 vaccine in newly diagnosed glioma. Overall study: Vaccine dosing followed radiotherapy by 4-6 weeks, or accompanied temozolomide cycles.

The CDR3 has 13 residues. The V end was cut by 1 base, the J end by 2 bases, with 6 bases between. Germline CDR1 is SGHNT and CDR2 is YYREEE (reference sequence). The protocol was immunoSEQ multiplex PCR, while the TCRdb copy is restricted to in-frame clones and leaves out a portion. The sample includes approximately 61,000 clones, 80% of them seen just once. The time point: week 11, during vaccination. The study gave 300 ug of mutant IDH1 20-mer peptide per vaccine dose, with topical imiquimod. Each donor presented with a new WHO grade 3 or 4 astrocytoma that tested IDH1-mutant and showed ATRX loss. Remarks on this clone: What it binds is unknown.

The input for sequencing was PBMCs, taken from a glioma patient whose treatment included an IDH1 peptide vaccine. The chain is built from TRBV5-4 and TRBJ2-5; D remains ambiguous. The sequence was collected from a man over 45 with glioma. The CDR3 reads CASSLKGQETQYF. The CDR3 DNA sequence: TGTGCCAGCAGCTTGAAAGGGCAAGAGACCCAGTACTTC.